This T cell receptor (beta chain) was sequenced for a study of cytomegalovirus exposure and HLA in healthy donors. General study findings and limits: A previous analysis found most TCR beta V segments productive roughly 87% or roughly 30% of the time.

In its sample, this clone was seen once. Its cognate antigen is unknown. The junction shows a germline mismatch at one end, possibly a read error. A multiplex PCR was run with 60 Vbeta primers and 13 Jbeta primers. Produced via immunoSEQ multiplex PCR; TCRdb's table is partial and in-frame only. The data contain around 190,000 clones, about four fifths of them singletons. The CDR3 totals 14 residues. Germline V CDR1 and CDR2: SNHLY, FYNNEI. The clonotype originates from a man in his forties or fifties in good health and CMV-seropositive. The gene calls are TRBV2 and TRBJ2-4, with 9 bases fitting TRBD1. Sequencing was done on a sample of PBMCs. Written as DNA, the CDR3 is TGTGCCAGCGAATTACAGGGGGCCAAAAACAGTCAGTACTTC. Protein: CASELQGAKNSQYF.